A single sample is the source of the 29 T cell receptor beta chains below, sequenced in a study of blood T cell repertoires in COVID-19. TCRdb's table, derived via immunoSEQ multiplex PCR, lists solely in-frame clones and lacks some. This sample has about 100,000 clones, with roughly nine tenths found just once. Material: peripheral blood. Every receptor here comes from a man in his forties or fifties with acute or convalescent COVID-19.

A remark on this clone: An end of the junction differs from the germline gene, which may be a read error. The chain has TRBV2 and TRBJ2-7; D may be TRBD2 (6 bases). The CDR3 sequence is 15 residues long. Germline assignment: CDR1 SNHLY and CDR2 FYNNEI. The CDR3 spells CASCDGGAPRYEQYF. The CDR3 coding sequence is TGTGCCAGCTGTGATGGCGGGGCGCCCCGCTACGAGCAGTACTTC.

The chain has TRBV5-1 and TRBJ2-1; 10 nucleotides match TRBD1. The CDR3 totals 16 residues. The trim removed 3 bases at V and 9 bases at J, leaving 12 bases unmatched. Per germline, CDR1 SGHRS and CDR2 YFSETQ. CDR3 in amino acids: CASSYTGTGESPEQFF. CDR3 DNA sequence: TGCGCCAGCAGCTATACCGGGACAGGGGAATCGCCTGAGCAGTTCTTC.

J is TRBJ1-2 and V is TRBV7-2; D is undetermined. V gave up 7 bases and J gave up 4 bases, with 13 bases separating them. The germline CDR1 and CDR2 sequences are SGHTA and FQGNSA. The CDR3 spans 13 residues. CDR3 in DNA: TGTGCCAGCAAGGGTGAGGAGGTCTATGGCTACACCTTC. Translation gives CASKGEEVYGYTF.

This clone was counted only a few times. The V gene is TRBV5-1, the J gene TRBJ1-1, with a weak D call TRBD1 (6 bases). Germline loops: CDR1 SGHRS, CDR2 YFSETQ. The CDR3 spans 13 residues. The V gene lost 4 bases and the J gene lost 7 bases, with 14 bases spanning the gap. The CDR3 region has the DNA TGCGCCAGCAGCATCGGGCAAGGGGGTGAAGCTTTCTTT. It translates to CASSIGQGGEAFF. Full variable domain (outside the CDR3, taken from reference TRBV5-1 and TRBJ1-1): KAGVTQTPRYLIKTRGQQVTLSCSPISGHRSVSWYQQTPGQGLQFLFEYFSETQRNKGNFPGRFSGRQFSNSRSEMNVSTLELGDSALYLCASSIGQGGEAFFGQGTRLTVV.

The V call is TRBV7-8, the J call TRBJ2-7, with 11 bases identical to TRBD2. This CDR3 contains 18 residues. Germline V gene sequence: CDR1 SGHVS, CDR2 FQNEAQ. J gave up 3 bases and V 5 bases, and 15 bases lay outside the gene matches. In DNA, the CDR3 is TGTGCCAGCAGCCCTCGACTAGCGGGAAATCGGCGAAACTACGAGCAGTACTTC. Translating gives CASSPRLAGNRRNYEQYF.

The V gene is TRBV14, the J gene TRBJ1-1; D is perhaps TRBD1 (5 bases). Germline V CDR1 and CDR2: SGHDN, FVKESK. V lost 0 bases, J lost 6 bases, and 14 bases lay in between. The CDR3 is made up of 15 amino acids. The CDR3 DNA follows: TGTGCCAGCAGCCAAGAACGAGGCAGGGCTCCTGAAGCTTTCTTT. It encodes CASSQERGRAPEAFF.

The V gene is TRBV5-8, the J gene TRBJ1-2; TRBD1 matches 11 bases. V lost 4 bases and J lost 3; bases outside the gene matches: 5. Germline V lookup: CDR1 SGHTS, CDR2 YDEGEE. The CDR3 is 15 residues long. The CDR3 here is CASSRGQGAYYGYTF. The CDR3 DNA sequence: TGTGCCAGCAGCCGCGGACAGGGGGCGTACTATGGCTACACCTTC.

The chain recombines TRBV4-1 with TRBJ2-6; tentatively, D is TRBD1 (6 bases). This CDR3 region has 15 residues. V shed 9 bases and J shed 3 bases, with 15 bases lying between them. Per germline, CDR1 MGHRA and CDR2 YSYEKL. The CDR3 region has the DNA TGCGCCAGTCGAAAACAGGGTGGTGGGGCCAACGTCCTGACTTTC. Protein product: CASRKQGGGANVLTF.

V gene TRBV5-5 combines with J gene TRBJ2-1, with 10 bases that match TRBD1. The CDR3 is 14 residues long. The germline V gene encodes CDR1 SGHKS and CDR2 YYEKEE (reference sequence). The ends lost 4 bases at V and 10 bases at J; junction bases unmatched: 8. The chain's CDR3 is CASSVATGGREQFF. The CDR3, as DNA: TGTGCCAGCAGCGTAGCGACAGGGGGCCGGGAGCAGTTCTTC.

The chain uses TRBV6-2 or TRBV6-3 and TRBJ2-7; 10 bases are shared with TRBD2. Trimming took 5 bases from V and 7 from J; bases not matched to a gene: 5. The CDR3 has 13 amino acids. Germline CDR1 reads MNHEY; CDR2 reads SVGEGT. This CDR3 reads CASSSGLAVEQYF. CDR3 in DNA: TGTGCCAGCAGTAGCGGACTAGCGGTTGAGCAGTACTTC.

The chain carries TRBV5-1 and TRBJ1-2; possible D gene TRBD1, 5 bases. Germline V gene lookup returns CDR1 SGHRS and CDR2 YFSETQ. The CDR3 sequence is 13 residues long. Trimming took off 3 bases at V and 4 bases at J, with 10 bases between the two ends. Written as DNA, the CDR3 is TGCGCCAGCAGCTATCAAGACAGCTATGGCTACACCTTC. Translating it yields CASSYQDSYGYTF.

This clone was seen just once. This CDR3 is CAWSVGSGKADTQYF. CDR3 DNA: TGTGCCTGGAGTGTGGGGAGCGGGAAGGCAGATACGCAGTATTTT. The chain links TRBV30 to TRBJ2-3; 7 positions agree with TRBD2. V lost 0 bases, J lost 4 bases, and 7 bases stayed unmatched. This CDR3 has 15 residues. Germline CDR1 is GTSNPN and CDR2 is SVGIG (reference sequence).

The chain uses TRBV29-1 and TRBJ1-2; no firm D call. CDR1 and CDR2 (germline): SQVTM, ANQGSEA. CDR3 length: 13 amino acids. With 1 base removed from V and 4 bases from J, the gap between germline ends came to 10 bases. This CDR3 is CSVEGHGVYGYTF. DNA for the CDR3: TGCAGCGTTGAAGGGCACGGAGTCTATGGCTACACCTTC.

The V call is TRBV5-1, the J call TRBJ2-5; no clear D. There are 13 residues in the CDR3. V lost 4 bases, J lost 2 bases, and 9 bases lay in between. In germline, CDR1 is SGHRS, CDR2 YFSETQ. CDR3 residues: CASSRSTQETQYF. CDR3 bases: TGCGCCAGCAGCCGGAGCACGCAAGAGACCCAGTACTTC. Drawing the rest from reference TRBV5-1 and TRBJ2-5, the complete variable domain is KAGVTQTPRYLIKTRGQQVTLSCSPISGHRSVSWYQQTPGQGLQFLFEYFSETQRNKGNFPGRFSGRQFSNSRSEMNVSTLELGDSALYLCASSRSTQETQYFGPGTRLLVL.

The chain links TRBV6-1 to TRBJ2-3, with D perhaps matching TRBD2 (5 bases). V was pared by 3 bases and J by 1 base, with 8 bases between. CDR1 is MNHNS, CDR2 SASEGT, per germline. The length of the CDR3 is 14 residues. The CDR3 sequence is CASSERARTDTQYF. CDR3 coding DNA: TGTGCCAGCAGTGAGCGGGCACGCACAGATACGCAGTATTTT.

CDR3 loop: CASSMWGTSARKYEQFF. The CDR3 nucleotides read TGTGCCAGTAGTATGTGGGGGACTAGCGCCCGTAAGTATGAGCAGTTCTTC. V is TRBV19 and J is TRBJ2-1; 10 bases are a match to TRBD2. The ends lost 3 bases at V and 8 bases at J; junction bases unmatched: 13. The CDR3 sequence is 17 residues long. Per the germline V gene, CDR1 is LNHDA and CDR2 is SQIVND (reference sequence).

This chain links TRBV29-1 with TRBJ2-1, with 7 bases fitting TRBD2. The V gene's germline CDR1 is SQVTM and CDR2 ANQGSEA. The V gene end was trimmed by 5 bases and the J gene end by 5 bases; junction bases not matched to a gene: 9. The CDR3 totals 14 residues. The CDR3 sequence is CSVLLAGDNNEQFF. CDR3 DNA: TGCAGCGTTCTCCTGGCGGGAGATAACAATGAGCAGTTCTTC.

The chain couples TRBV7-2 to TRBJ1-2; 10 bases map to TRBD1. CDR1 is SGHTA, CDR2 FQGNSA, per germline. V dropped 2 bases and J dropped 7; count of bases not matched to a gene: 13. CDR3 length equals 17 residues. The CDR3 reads CASSLLFWDRGYLGYTF. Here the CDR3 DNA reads TGTGCCAGCAGCTTATTATTCTGGGACAGGGGATATCTTGGCTACACCTTC.

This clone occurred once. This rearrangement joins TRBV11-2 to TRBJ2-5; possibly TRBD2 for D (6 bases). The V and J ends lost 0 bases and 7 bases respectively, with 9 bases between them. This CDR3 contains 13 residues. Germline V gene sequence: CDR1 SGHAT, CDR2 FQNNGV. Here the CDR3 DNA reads TGTGCCAGCAGCTTAGAGACGCGGGGGACCCAGTACTTC. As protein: CASSLETRGTQYF.

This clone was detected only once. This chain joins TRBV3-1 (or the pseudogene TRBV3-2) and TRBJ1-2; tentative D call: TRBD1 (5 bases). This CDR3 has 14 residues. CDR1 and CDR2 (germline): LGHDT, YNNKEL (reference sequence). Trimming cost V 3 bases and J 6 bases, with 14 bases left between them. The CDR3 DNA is TGTGCCAGCAGCCATCAGAGTTACAGGAATGGCTACACCTTC. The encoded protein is CASSHQSYRNGYTF.

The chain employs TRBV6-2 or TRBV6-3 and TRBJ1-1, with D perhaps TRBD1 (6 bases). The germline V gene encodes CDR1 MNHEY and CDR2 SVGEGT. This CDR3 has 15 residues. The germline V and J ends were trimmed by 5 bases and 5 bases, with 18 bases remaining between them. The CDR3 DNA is TGTGCCAGCAGTCGTCCTTCGACAGGCAGAACTGAAGCTTTCTTT. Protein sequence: CASSRPSTGRTEAFF.

CDR3 DNA: TGTGCCAGCAGTGCTCCTGCCGCTAGATTCGACCCTAATTCACCCCTCCACTTT. Its protein is CASSAPAARFDPNSPLHF. The chain carries TRBV2 and TRBJ1-6, with D hard to call. V dropped 4 bases and J dropped 6 bases, with 22 bases sitting between them. This CDR3 comprises 18 residues. Germline CDR1 and CDR2: SNHLY and FYNNEI.

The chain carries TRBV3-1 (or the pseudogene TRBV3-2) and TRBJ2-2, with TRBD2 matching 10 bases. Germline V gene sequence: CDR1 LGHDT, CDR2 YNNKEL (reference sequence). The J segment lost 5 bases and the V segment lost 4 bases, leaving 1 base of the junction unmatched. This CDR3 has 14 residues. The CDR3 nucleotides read TGTGCCAGCAGCCTTAGCGGGAGGACCGGGGAGCTGTTTTTT. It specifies CASSLSGRTGELFF.

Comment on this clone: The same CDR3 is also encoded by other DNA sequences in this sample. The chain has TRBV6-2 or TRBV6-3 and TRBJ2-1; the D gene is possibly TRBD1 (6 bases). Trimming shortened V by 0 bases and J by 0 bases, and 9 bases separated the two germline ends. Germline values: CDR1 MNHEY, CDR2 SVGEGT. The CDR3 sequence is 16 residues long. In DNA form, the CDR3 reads TGTGCCAGCAGTTACTCTGGGGGCAGCTCCTACAATGAGCAGTTCTTC. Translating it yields CASSYSGGSSYNEQFF.

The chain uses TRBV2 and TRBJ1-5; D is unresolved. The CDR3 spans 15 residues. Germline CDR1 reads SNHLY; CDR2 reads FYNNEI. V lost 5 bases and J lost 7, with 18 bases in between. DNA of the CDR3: TGTGCCAGCAGTCGTGGCGGGGTGAAGGAACAGCCCCAGCATTTT. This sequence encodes CASSRGGVKEQPQHF.

This CDR3 reads CASSSLTDMNTEAFF. Written as DNA, the CDR3 is TGCGCCAGCAGCTCGTTGACAGACATGAACACTGAAGCTTTCTTT. V is TRBV5-1 and J is TRBJ1-1; D perhaps matches TRBD1 (5 bases). The germline CDR1 and CDR2 sequences are SGHRS and YFSETQ. This CDR3 contains 15 residues. V was pared by 3 bases and J by 0 bases, with 12 bases between.

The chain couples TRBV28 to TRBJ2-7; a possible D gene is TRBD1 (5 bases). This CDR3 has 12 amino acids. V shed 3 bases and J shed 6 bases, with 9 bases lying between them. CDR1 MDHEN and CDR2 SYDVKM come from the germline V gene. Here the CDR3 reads CASSFQTAEQYF. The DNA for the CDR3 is TGTGCCAGCAGTTTCCAGACAGCCGAGCAGTACTTC. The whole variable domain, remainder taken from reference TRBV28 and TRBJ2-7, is DVKVTQSSRYLVKRTGEKVFLECVQDMDHENMFWYRQDPGLGLRLIYFSYDVKMKEKGDIPEGYSVSREKKERFSLILESASTNQTSMYLCASSFQTAEQYFGPGTRLTVT.

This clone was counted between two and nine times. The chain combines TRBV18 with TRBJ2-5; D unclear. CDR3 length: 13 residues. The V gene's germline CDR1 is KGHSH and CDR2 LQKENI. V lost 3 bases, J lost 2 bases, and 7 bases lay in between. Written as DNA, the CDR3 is TGTGCCAGCTCACCGGGCCGTCAAGAGACCCAGTACTTC. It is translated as CASSPGRQETQYF.

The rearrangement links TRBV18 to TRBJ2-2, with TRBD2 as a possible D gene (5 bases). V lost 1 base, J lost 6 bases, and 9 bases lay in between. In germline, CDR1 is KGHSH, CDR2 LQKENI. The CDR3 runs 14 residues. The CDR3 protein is CASSPLLEAGELFF. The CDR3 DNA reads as TGTGCCAGCTCACCACTACTAGAGGCCGGGGAGCTGTTTTTT.